What follows are 13 T cell receptor beta chains derived from one specimen sequenced in a study of tissue T cells after allogeneic stem cell transplantation. Specified time point: mouse harvest day 14 after allogeneic transplant. The graft held 10^6 splenic CD5+ T cells and 10^7 T-cell-depleted bone marrow cells. Produced via immunoSEQ multiplex PCR; TCRdb's table is partial and in-frame only. Among a few thousand clones listed, approximately 50% were seen once. Sequenced material: gut tissue. The receptors were sampled from a female BALB/c mouse given C57BL/6 T cells with graft-versus-host disease after an allogeneic hematopoietic cell transplant.

A remark on this clone: Gene and germline names: mouse. The read halts 1 residue ahead of the CDR3 end, with the missing end drawn from the germline J gene. The rearrangement links TRBV16 to TRBJ1-1; 8 bases are a match to TRBD1. The CDR3 consists of 15 residues. Germline assignment: CDR1 SGHSA and CDR2 FRNQAP. V gave up 2 bases and J gave up 1 base; unmatched junction bases: 3. The chain's CDR3 is CASSLPGTGNTEVFF. The covered CDR3 bases are TGTGCAAGCAGCTTACCCGGGACAGGGAACACAGAAGTCTTC.

Details on this clone: Germline and genes: mouse. The read stops 1 residue short of the end of the CDR3; the missing end is completed from the germline J gene. The chain couples TRBV19 to TRBJ2-3, with D hard to call. The CDR3 loop spans 13 amino acids. V dropped 0 bases and J dropped 4 bases, with 6 bases sitting between them. Germline V lookup: CDR1 FNHDT, CDR2 SITEND (reference sequence). The CDR3: CASSIGQTETLYF. The DNA read from the CDR3 is TGTGCCAGCAGTATAGGGCAGACAGAAACGCTGTAT.

Regarding this clone: Germline and genes: mouse. The CDR3 end is not reached by the read, which stops 1 residue before it; the germline J gene fills it in. This sequence joins TRBV19 and TRBJ1-6; the D gene is possibly TRBD1 (6 bases). TRBJ1-6 is designated an ORF whose function remains uncertain. The CDR3 has 13 residues. Looked up from germline, CDR1 is FNHDT and CDR2 is SITEND (reference sequence). V lost 4 bases and J 7 bases, leaving 9 bases between the germline ends. CDR3 DNA, as far as it was read: TGTGCCAGCAGTCAGGGGAGGAATTCGCCCCTCTAC. It is translated as CASSQGRNSPLY. The full-length CDR3 reads as CASSQGRNSPLYF.

By sample share, this clone is large. Germline and genes here are mouse. The CDR3 end is not reached by the read, which stops 1 residue before it; the germline J gene fills it in. The V call is TRBV29, the J call TRBJ2-1; D remains unclear. The germline gives CDR1 MSHET, CDR2 SYDVDS. The CDR3 length is 12 residues. V was pared by 4 bases and J by 9 bases, with 10 bases between. Partial CDR3 DNA: TGTGCTAGCAGTTCACCGGGATTTGAGCAGTTC. Protein: CASSSPGFEQF. The complete CDR3 sequence is CASSSPGFEQFF.

Turning to this clone: Genes and germline are mouse. The DNA ends 1 residue before the CDR3 does, and the rest of the CDR3 is filled in from the germline J gene. This chain connects TRBV31 to TRBJ2-4; 8 nucleotides match TRBD1. There are 16 residues in the CDR3. The germline CDR1 and CDR2 sequences are GKSSPN and SITVG. V lost 0 bases, J lost 0 bases, and 5 bases stayed unmatched. This CDR3 reads CAWSLYQGASQNTLYF. CDR3 bases read: TGTGCCTGGAGTCTATACCAGGGGGCTAGTCAAAACACCTTGTAC.

Notes on this clone: Here the gene names and germline are mouse. The read ends 1 residue before the CDR3 terminus; that terminus is restored from the germline J gene. The chain carries TRBV3 and TRBJ2-7, with 11 bases aligning to TRBD1. The V and J ends lost 0 bases and 3 bases, in that order; junction bases with no gene match: 1. The germline V gene has CDR1 SNHLY and CDR2 FYNGKV (reference sequence). This CDR3 contains 15 residues. The DNA read from the CDR3 is TGTGCCAGCAGCTTAGCCGGGACAGGGGGCTATGAACAGTAC. This gives the protein CASSLAGTGGYEQY. The CDR3, in full, reads CASSLAGTGGYEQYF.

There are a few counts of this clone. One junction end disagrees with the germline gene, perhaps due to a read error. Gene labels here are mouse ones. The read halts 1 residue ahead of the CDR3 end, with the missing end drawn from the germline J gene. At the DNA level, this CDR3 is encoded by other sequences in the same sample as well. The rearrangement links TRBV13-2 to TRBJ2-7, with TRBD2 identical over 13 bases. Per the germline V gene, CDR1 is NNHNN and CDR2 is SYGAGS (reference sequence). The CDR3 runs 18 residues. The DNA read from the CDR3 is TGTGCCCGCGGTGGGAGGGGACTGGGGGGGAGGAGCTCCTATGAACAGTAC. This gives the protein CARGGRGLGGRSSYEQY. The CDR3 as a whole reads CARGGRGLGGRSSYEQYF.

For this clone: Gene names refer to mouse genes. The read falls 1 residue short of the CDR3 end, and the missing part is taken from the germline J gene. The rearrangement uses TRBV26 and TRBJ1-2; D is possibly TRBD1 (5 bases). Per the germline V gene, CDR1 is KGHPV and CDR2 is FQNQEV (reference sequence). CDR3 size: 12 residues. V lost 4 bases to trimming and J lost 2 bases, with 5 bases between them. CDR3 DNA (partial): TGTGCCAGCAGTCGGGGGAACTCCGACTACACC. Protein: CASSRGNSDYT. The whole CDR3 reads CASSRGNSDYTF.

By share, this clone counts as large (0.1 to 1%). The gene symbols are mouse symbols. The read ends 1 residue before the CDR3 terminus; that terminus is restored from the germline J gene. The chain combines TRBV16 with TRBJ2-1; D tentatively reads TRBD1 or TRBD2 (5 bases each). V was shortened by 5 bases and J by 1 base, with 6 bases between the two germline ends. CDR3 length: 13 residues. Germline V gene sequence: CDR1 SGHSA, CDR2 FRNQAP. The CDR3 here is CASSRDNYAEQFF. CDR3 DNA, as far as it was read: TGTGCAAGCAGCCGGGACAACTATGCTGAGCAGTTC.

Note on this clone: Gene names and germline match the mouse. The read stops 1 residue short of the end of the CDR3; the missing end is completed from the germline J gene. This rearrangement joins TRBV23 to TRBJ2-1; the table's TRBD2 call for D was not verified on the DNA. There are 14 residues in the CDR3. The germline V gene encodes CDR1 KGHTA and CDR2 FQNQQP. The CDR3 reads CSSSKLGGGAEQFF. The DNA read from the CDR3 is TGCTCCAGCAGTAAACTGGGGGGTGGTGCTGAGCAGTTC.

Concerning this clone itself: Genes here carry mouse names. Partial CDR3 DNA: TGTGCCAGCTCTCCCGGGACTGGAAATACGCTCTAT. It encodes CASSPGTGNTLY. The full-length CDR3 reads as CASSPGTGNTLYF. The J gene is TRBJ1-3, the V gene TRBV12-1; D is undetermined. The CDR3 end is not reached by the read, which stops 1 residue before it; the germline J gene fills it in. The CDR3 contains 13 residues. In germline, CDR1 is SGHSN, CDR2 HYEKVE. Trimming removed 2 bases at V and 2 bases at J, with 6 bases between.

As regards this clone: Mouse names are used for the genes. The CDR3 goes on 1 residue after the read ends, and that part is filled in from the germline J gene. The J gene is TRBJ1-6, the V gene TRBV13-2; D is unresolved. TRBJ1-6 is an ORF, and what it does is uncertain. Trimming shortened V by 2 bases and J by 6 bases, and 9 bases separated the two germline ends. This CDR3 region has 14 residues. Per the germline V gene, CDR1 is NNHNN and CDR2 is SYGAGS (reference sequence). The CDR3 protein is CASGDLHRNSPLYF. The CDR3 bases that were read are TGTGCCAGCGGTGACCTCCACCGTAATTCGCCCCTCTAC.

Points on this clone: Germline and genes here are mouse. Coverage ceases 1 residue before the CDR3 finishes, and the germline J gene fills in the end. The chain links TRBV26 to TRBJ1-1; D perhaps matches TRBD1 (5 bases). This CDR3 contains 12 residues. V lost 4 bases and J 4 bases, leaving 7 bases between the germline ends. Germline CDR1 and CDR2: KGHPV and FQNQEV (reference sequence). The sequenced part of the CDR3 DNA is TGTGCCAGCAGTCGGGGGACCACAGAAGTCTTC. Amino acids: CASSRGTTEVF. From start to end, the CDR3 is CASSRGTTEVFF.